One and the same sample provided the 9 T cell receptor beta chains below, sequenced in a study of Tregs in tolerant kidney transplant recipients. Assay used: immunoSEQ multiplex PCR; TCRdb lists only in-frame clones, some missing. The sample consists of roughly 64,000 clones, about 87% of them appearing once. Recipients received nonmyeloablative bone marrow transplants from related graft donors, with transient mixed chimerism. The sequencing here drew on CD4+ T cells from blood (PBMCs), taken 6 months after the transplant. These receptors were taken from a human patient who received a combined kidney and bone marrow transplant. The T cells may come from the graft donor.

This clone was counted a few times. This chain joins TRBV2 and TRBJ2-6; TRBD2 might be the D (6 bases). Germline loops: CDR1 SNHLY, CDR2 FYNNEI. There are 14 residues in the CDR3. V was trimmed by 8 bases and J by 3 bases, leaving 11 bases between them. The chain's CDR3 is CASRLGSGANVLTF. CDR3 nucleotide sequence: TGTGCCAGCCGCCTCGGGAGTGGGGCCAACGTCCTGACTTTC.

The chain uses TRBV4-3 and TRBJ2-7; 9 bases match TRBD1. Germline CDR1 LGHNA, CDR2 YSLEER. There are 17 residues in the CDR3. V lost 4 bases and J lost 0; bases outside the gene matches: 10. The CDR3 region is CASSRTLGQGRSYEQYF. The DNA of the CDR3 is TGCGCCAGCAGCCGAACGCTGGGACAGGGCCGCTCCTACGAGCAGTACTTC.

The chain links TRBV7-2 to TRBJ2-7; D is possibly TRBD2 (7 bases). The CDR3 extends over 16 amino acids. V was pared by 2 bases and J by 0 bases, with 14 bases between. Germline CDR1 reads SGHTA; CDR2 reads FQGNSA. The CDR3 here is CASSLSRGGLSYEQYF. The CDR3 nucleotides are TGTGCCAGCAGCTTATCGCGCGGGGGCCTCTCCTACGAGCAGTACTTC.

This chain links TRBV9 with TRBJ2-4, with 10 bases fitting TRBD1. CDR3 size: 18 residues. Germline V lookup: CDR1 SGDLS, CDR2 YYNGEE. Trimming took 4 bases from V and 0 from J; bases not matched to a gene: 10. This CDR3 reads CASSPGTGAFLAKNIQYF. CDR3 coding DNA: TGTGCCAGCAGCCCCGGGACAGGGGCGTTCTTAGCCAAAAACATTCAGTACTTC.

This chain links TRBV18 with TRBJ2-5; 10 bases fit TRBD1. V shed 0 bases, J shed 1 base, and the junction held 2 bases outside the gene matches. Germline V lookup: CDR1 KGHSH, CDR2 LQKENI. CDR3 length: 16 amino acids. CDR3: CASSPPGTGVQETQYF. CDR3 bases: TGTGCCAGCTCACCACCCGGGACAGGGGTCCAAGAGACCCAGTACTTC.

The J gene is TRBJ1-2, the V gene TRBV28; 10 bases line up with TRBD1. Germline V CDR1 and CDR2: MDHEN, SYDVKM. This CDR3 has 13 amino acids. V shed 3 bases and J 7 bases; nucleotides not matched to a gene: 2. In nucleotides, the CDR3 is TGTGCCAGCAGTTTGGGACAGGGGTTTGGCTACACCTTC. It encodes CASSLGQGFGYTF.

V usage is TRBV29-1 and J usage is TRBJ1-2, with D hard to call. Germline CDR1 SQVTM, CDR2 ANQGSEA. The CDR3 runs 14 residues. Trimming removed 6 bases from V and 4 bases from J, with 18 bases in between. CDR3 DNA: TGCAGCGTCTCCGTTGGTGCCCACATCTATGGCTACACCTTC. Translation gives CSVSVGAHIYGYTF.

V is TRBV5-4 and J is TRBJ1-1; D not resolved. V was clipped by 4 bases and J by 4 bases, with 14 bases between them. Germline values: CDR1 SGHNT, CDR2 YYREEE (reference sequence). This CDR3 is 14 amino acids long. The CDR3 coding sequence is TGTGCCAGCAGCATGGAGCCGTCGGGCACTGAAGCTTTCTTT. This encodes CASSMEPSGTEAFF.

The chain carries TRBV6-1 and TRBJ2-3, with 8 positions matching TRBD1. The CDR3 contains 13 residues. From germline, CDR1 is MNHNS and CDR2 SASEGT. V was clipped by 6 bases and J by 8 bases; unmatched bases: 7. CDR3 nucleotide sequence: TGTGCCAGCAGACCCGGACAGGGTGGTACGCAGTATTTT. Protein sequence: CASRPGQGGTQYF.